Reported below is one T cell receptor beta chain. Germline trimming cut 0 bases from V and 6 bases from J; bases unmatched to any gene: 2. From germline, CDR1 is SGDLS and CDR2 YYNGEE. This CDR3 contains 15 residues. These data originate in a study of blood T cell repertoires in COVID-19. Method: immunoSEQ multiplex PCR; TCRdb's copy keeps in-frame clones and lacks some. The sample has 55,000 to 80,000 clones; around 86% are singletons. The chain joins TRBV9 to TRBJ1-6; 8 positions match TRBD1. The sample was peripheral blood. This sequence originates from a man between 70 and 80 years old with acute or convalescent COVID-19. Here the CDR3 DNA reads TGTGCCAGCAGCGTAGCGGACAGGGTTAATTCACCCCTCCACTTT. Protein: CASSVADRVNSPLHF.